This T cell receptor beta chain was recovered during a study of cytomegalovirus exposure and HLA in healthy donors. PCR involved 60 Vbeta and 13 Jbeta primers. Here immunoSEQ multiplex PCR was the method, and the copy in TCRdb shows in-frame clones only, minus some. The sample consists of some 150,000 clones, roughly 80% of them appearing once. This clonotype was sampled from a man aged 25-45 years in good health and CMV-seropositive. Sequenced sample: PBMCs.

CDR3 region: CASSSDRAEETQYF. The CDR3 DNA reads as TGTGCCAGCAGTTCCGACAGGGCGGAAGAGACCCAGTACTTC. This rearrangement joins TRBV6-6 to TRBJ2-5; the match to TRBD1 covers 7 bases. The CDR3 consists of 14 residues. Germline V gives CDR1 MNHNY, CDR2 SVGAGI (reference sequence). J was trimmed by 3 bases and V by 4 bases; bases with no gene match: 5.